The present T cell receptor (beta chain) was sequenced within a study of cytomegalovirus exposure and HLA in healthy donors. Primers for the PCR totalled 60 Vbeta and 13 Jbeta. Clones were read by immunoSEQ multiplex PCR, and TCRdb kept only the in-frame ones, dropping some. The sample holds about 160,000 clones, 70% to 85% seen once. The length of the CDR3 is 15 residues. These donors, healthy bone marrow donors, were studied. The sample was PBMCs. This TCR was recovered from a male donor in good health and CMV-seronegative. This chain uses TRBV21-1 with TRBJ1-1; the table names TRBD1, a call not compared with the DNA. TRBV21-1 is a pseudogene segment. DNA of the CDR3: TGTGCCAGCAGCCCACCACCGGGACAGGGGACTGAAGCTTTCTTT. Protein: CASSPPPGQGTEAFF.